The clone carrying this TCR beta chain was observed a handful of times. Its antigen is not known. Amplification yielded TCR beta CDR3 regions, with RNA transcripts as the source. RT-PCR in the first round (using the HTBI primer set) targeted the TCR CDR3. TCRdb analysed the multiplex PCR reads with MiXCR anew, one entry per CDR3 protein. This table has about 720,000 distinct CDR3 sequences, about 17% appearing once. This entry is derived from a study of T cells in Graves' hyperthyroidism and ophthalmopathy. Study at large: Peripheral blood was drawn at first diagnosis, prior to all treatment. Study results and caveats: In blood, most of the thyroid clonotypes expanded above 0.001 were also present.

With a duration under 2 months, the hyperthyroidism was newly diagnosed in patients aged 18 to 65. Used for diagnoses were clinical symptoms, serum thyroxine and TRAb, thyroid ultrasound and orbital computed tomography. J gave up 4 bases and V 1 base, and 8 bases lay outside the gene matches. Germline V CDR1 and CDR2: LNHNV, YYDKDF (reference sequence). CDR3 length: 18 residues. The receptor comes from a young man with Graves' hyperthyroidism. Sequences were obtained from blood. The chain is built from TRBV15 and TRBJ1-4, with 11 bases fitting TRBD1. The chain's CDR3 is CATSRGGQGAQGNEKLFF. The CDR3 DNA follows: TGTGCCACCAGCAGAGGAGGACAGGGGGCGCAGGGTAATGAAAAACTGTTTTTT.